Each of the 10 T cell receptor beta chains below was sequenced from the same sample in a study of blood T cells in healthy people across ages. Then a second PCR, running about 7 to 11 cycles, was carried out with a sample-barcoded 5' primer and a J-beta primer mix. TCRdb called the 5' RACE reads again in MiXCR, with one record for every CDR3 protein. The table shows 800,000 to 950,000 distinct CDR3 sequences, with approximately 32% occurring only once. These data were likewise used in another study, on T cells of mothers and their children.

Source material: blood. These receptors all stem from a woman aged 40 to 50 in good health.

Ten or more counts support this clonotype. The chain employs TRBV18 and TRBJ2-7; D tentatively fits TRBD1 or TRBD2 (6 bases each). CDR3 length: 13 residues. Per germline, CDR1 KGHSH and CDR2 LQKENI. V lost 6 bases, J lost 3 bases, and 12 bases lay in between. CDR3 region: CASSRGTNYEQYF. Written as DNA, the CDR3 is TGTGCCAGCTCTCGCGGGACAAACTACGAGCAGTACTTC.

This clonotype was seen repeatedly, ten times or more. The V call is TRBV7-9, the J call TRBJ2-7, with 7 bases identical to TRBD1. J was trimmed by 5 bases and V by 6 bases; bases with no gene match: 7. Germline V CDR1 and CDR2: SEHNR, FQNEAQ (reference sequence). This CDR3 has 13 amino acids. CDR3 sequence: CASSSTGNNEQYF. The DNA for the CDR3 is TGTGCCAGCAGTTCGACAGGGAATAACGAGCAGTACTTC.

The CDR3 here is CASSRDLGTGYGLAYEQYF. The CDR3 nucleotides are TGTGCCAGCAGCCGGGACCTCGGGACAGGGTACGGTCTTGCCTACGAGCAGTACTTC. The chain employs TRBV5-6 and TRBJ2-4, with 9 nucleotides matching TRBD1. The DNA end is a closer match to TRBJ2-7, so the J assignment may be wrong. Germline-derived CDR1 and CDR2 are SGHDT and YYEEEE. The CDR3 length is 19 residues.

The chain has TRBV20-1 and TRBJ2-7; 11 positions match TRBD1. The CDR3 has 15 amino acids. J lost 5 bases, V lost 3 bases, and 9 bases had no gene match. Germline assignment: CDR1 DFQATT and CDR2 SNEGSKA (reference sequence). The CDR3: CSASTHRTGGNEQYF. DNA for the CDR3: TGCAGTGCTAGTACCCATAGGACAGGGGGCAACGAGCAGTACTTC.

Many counts were recorded for this clonotype. The chain employs TRBV2 and TRBJ2-4; TRBD2 is a possible D gene (6 bases). The CDR3 totals 15 residues. Germline values: CDR1 SNHLY, CDR2 FYNNEI. The ends were cut back, 3 bases at V and 1 base at J, with 10 bases in the middle. The CDR3 region has the DNA TGTGCCAGCAGTGAGGCGGGAATTGCCAAAAACATTCAGTACTTC. Translation: CASSEAGIAKNIQYF.

CDR3 protein: CASSQGWPSSGMYNEQFF. CDR3 nucleotide sequence: TGCGCCAGCAGCCAAGGGTGGCCTTCGTCAGGGATGTACAATGAGCAGTTCTTC. The J gene is TRBJ2-1, the V gene TRBV4-1, with D maybe TRBD1 (5 bases). Germline loops: CDR1 MGHRA, CDR2 YSYEKL. The CDR3 contains 18 residues. The V gene lost 1 base and the J gene lost 4 bases, with 20 bases spanning the gap.

Remarks on this clonotype: It may be a read error: a sequence one base away is much more abundant. V gene TRBV7-9 combines with J gene TRBJ2-4, with D possibly being TRBD1 or TRBD2 (7 bases each). TRBJ2-7 explains the end of the DNA better; the J call may be wrong. CDR3 length: 17 amino acids. Germline loops: CDR1 SEHNR, CDR2 FQNEAQ (reference sequence). The CDR3 DNA sequence: TGTGCCAGCACCTTATTGGGGGGAGGGACAGCTCTCTACGAGCAGTACTTC. Amino acid sequence: CASTLLGGGTALYEQYF.

This clonotype was picked up a small number of times. With a much larger clone just one base away, this may be a read error. This rearrangement joins TRBV15 to TRBJ2-7; 11 bases are shared with TRBD2. Germline CDR1 is LNHNV and CDR2 is YYDKDF (reference sequence). CDR3 length: 15 amino acids. In DNA, the CDR3 is TGTACCACCAGCAGCCCCGGGACTAGCGGATACGAGCAGTACTTC. Translating it yields CTTSSPGTSGYEQYF. Full variable domain (missing parts from reference TRBV15 and TRBJ2-7): DAMVIQNPRYQVTQFGKPVTLSCSQTLNHNVMYWYQQKSSQAPKLLFHYYDKDFNNEADTPDNFQSRRPNTSFCFLDIRSPGLGDTAMYLCTTSSPGTSGYEQYFGPGTRLTVT.

Comment on this clonotype: A single base separates this from a much larger clone, so it may be a read error. The chain combines TRBV7-9 with TRBJ2-4; the D is unclear. With 2 bases removed from V and 13 bases from J, the gap between germline ends came to 27 bases. The CDR3 runs 17 residues. The germline V gene encodes CDR1 SEHNR and CDR2 FQNEAQ (reference sequence). The chain's CDR3 is CASSLPRTLSSYNEQYF. CDR3 sequence (DNA): TGTGCCAGCAGCTTACCCCGGACCCTCAGCTCCTACAATGAGCAGTACTTC. The full variable domain, completed using reference TRBV7-9 and TRBJ2-4, is DTGVSQNPRHKITKRGQNVTFRCDPISEHNRLYWYRQTLGQGPEFLTYFQNEAQLEKSRLLSDRFSAERPKGSFSTLEIQRTEQGDSAMYLCASSLPRTLSSYNEQYFGAGTRLSVL.

This clonotype was picked up many times. The chain links TRBV10-3 to TRBJ2-7; weak D call: TRBD2 (6 bases). Trimming pared 0 bases from V and 5 bases from J, leaving 8 bases between. The CDR3 covers 13 residues. Germline V gene data show CDR1 as ENHRY and CDR2 as SYGVKD. The CDR3 sequence: CAISESTGDEQYF. The CDR3 DNA reads as TGTGCCATCAGTGAGTCTACGGGGGACGAGCAGTACTTC.